This TCR beta chain was sequenced in a study of blood T cells in healthy people across ages. In regard to this clonotype: Antigen specificity is unknown.

Study outcomes and limitations: Roughly linear declines in TCR beta diversity per million T cells occurred with age. Compared with aged donors, long-lived donors showed fewer expanded clones, suggesting selection.

Combining a sample-barcoded 5' primer with a J-beta primer mix, a second PCR ran for roughly 7 to 11 cycles. One entry per CDR3 protein results from TCRdb running MiXCR on the 5' RACE reads. The sample has fewer than 2,000,000 distinct CDR3 sequences, roughly 43% seen once; the top ten hold 23%. The V end lost 3 bases, the J end lost 9 bases, and 16 bases lay between the germline ends. The CDR3 has 13 amino acids. Germline lookup yields CDR1 SGHDT and CDR2 YYEEEE. About 10 milliliters of peripheral blood were drawn from each donor into EDTA-treated tubes. Every sample had a minimum of 6 million PBMCs isolated.

The sample comprised blood. The V and J genes are TRBV5-6 and TRBJ2-7; D ambiguous. This sequence originates from a human donor in good health. This CDR3 reads CASSSMDRTGQYF. The CDR3 nucleotides are TGTGCCAGCAGCTCAATGGATCGAACGGGGCAGTACTTC. Looking up the rest from reference TRBV5-6 and TRBJ2-7 gives the full variable domain: DAGVTQSPTHLIKTRGQQVTLRCSPKSGHDTVSWYQQALGQGPQFIFQYYEEEERQRGNFPDRFSGHQFPNYSSELNVNALLLGDSALYLCASSSMDRTGQYFGPGTRLTVT.